The entry below describes one TCR beta chain. What it recognizes is unknown. V lost 1 base and J lost 1, with 7 bases in between. Germline assignment: CDR1 LGHDT and CDR2 YNNKEL (reference sequence). The CDR3 loop spans 14 amino acids. The data belong to a study of blood T cells in healthy people across ages. The use of a sample-barcoded 5' primer and a J-beta primer mix characterized a second PCR of roughly 6 to 11 cycles. MiXCR was run by TCRdb on the 5' RACE reads, yielding one entry per CDR3 protein. Of hundreds of thousands of distinct CDR3 sequences in the sample, nearly 60% were seen once. Study conclusions and caveats: Unknown CMV status may confound age-related changes in expanded clones. Unsorted PBMC material precluded a definitive naive versus antigen-experienced comparison. Observed TCR beta diversity per million T cells went down as age went up. This fall followed a roughly linear course with age.

The chain joins TRBV3-1 to TRBJ2-5; the D is unclear. Sample: blood. This TCR was recovered from a man younger than 40 in good health. The CDR3 protein is CASSQAIVQETQYF. The CDR3 region has the DNA TGTGCCAGCAGCCAAGCAATTGTCCAAGAGACCCAGTACTTC.